This T cell receptor (beta chain) comes out of a study of blood T cell repertoires in COVID-19. TCRdb keeps only in-frame clones here, not all; method: immunoSEQ multiplex PCR. The data show about 110,000 clones, with roughly 82% seen just once and 7% to 9.5% held by the top ten. V was clipped by 5 bases and J by 5 bases; unmatched bases: 4. Germline CDR1 reads SGHVS; CDR2 reads FNYEAQ. The CDR3 runs 15 residues. V is TRBV7-6 and J is TRBJ2-2, with TRBD1 matching over 11 bases. This TCR derives from a woman aged 80 or over with active or convalescent COVID-19. Sequencing was done on a sample of peripheral blood. CDR3 amino acids: CASSMGQGVTGELFF. CDR3 DNA: TGTGCCAGCAGCATGGGACAGGGGGTAACCGGGGAGCTGTTTTTT.